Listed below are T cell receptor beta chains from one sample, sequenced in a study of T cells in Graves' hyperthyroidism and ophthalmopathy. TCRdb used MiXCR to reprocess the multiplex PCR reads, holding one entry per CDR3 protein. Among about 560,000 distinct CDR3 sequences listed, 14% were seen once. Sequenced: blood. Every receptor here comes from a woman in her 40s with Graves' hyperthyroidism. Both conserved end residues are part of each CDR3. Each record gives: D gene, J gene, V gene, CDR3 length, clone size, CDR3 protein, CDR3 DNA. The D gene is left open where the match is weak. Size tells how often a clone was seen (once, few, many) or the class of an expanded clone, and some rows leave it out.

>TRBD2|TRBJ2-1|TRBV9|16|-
CASSYGAGGLVDEQFF
TGTGCCAGCAGCTACGGTGCGGGAGGGCTAGTGGATGAGCAGTTCTTC
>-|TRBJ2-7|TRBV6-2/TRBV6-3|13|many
CASSTISSYEQYF
TGTGCCAGCAGTACTATTTCCTCCTACGAGCAGTACTTC
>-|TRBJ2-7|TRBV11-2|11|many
CASSLLKEQYF
TGTGCCAGCAGCTTGTTGAAGGAGCAGTACTTC
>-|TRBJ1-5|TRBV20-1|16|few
CSAIDRILGENQPQHF
TGCAGTGCCATTGACAGAATTTTAGGGGAGAATCAGCCCCAGCATTTT
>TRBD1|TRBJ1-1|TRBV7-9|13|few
CASSWTGDPEAFF
TGTGCCAGCAGCTGGACAGGGGACCCTGAAGCTTTCTTT
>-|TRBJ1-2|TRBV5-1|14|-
CDSSSDSTNYGYTF
TGTGACAGCAGCTCGGACAGCACTAACTATGGCTACACCTTC
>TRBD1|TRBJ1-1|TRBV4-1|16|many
CASSHNRQGGDTEAFF
TGCGCCAGCAGCCATAATCGACAGGGAGGGGACACTGAAGCTTTCTTT
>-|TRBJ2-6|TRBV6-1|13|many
CASGFSGANVLTF
TGTGCCAGTGGGTTCTCTGGGGCCAACGTCCTGACTTTC
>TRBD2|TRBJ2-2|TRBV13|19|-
CASSANPGLAGVYTGELFF
TGTGCCAGCAGCGCTAACCCGGGACTAGCGGGAGTGTACACCGGGGAGCTGTTTTTT
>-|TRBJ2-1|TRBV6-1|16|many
CASSTASLSSYNEQFF
TGTGCCAGTTCCACCGCCTCCCTGAGCTCCTACAATGAGCAGTTCTTC
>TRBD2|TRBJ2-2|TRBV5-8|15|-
CASSSDLAGVGELFF
TGTGCCAGCAGCTCGGACCTAGCGGGGGTCGGGGAGCTGTTTTTT
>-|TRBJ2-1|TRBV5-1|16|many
CASSLRAVDLYNEQFF
TGCGCCAGCAGCTTGAGGGCAGTGGATCTATACAATGAGCAGTTCTTC
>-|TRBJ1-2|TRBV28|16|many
CAAAVGLPQANYGYTF
TGTGCGGCCGCCGTGGGACTCCCCCAAGCTAACTATGGCTACACCTTC
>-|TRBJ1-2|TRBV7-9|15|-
CASSLEVGSNYGYTF
TGTGCCAGCAGCTTAGAAGTGGGCTCGAACTATGGCTACACCTTC
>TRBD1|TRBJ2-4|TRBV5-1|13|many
CASSLGQKNIQYF
TGCGCCAGCAGCCTGGGACAGAAAAACATTCAGTACTTC
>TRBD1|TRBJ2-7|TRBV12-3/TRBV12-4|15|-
CASSTGTGRLYEQYF
TGTGCCAGCAGTACCGGGACAGGGCGGCTCTACGAGCAGTACTTC
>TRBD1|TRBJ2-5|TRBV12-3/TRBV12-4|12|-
CSSGAGGETQYF
TGTTCCAGTGGGGCAGGGGGCGAGACCCAGTACTTC
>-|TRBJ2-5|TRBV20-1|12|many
CSAQAGQETQYF
TGCAGTGCTCAGGCGGGCCAAGAGACCCAGTACTTC
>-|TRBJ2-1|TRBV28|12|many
CASSLAGFEQFF
TGTGCCAGCAGTTTAGCGGGTTTTGAGCAGTTCTTC
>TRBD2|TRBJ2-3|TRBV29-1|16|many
CSVEDRLAVVTDTQYF
TGCAGCGTTGAAGATCGACTAGCGGTCGTCACAGATACGCAGTATTTT
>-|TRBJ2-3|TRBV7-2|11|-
CASSKRDTQYF
TGTGCCAGCAGCAAGAGGGATACGCAGTATTTT
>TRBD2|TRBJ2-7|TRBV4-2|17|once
CASSQDSPLAGSYEQYF
TGTGCCAGCAGCCAAGATTCACCGCTAGCGGGATCCTACGAGCAGTACTTC
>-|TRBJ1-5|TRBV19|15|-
CASSMTDFSNQPQHF
TGTGCCAGTAGTATGACGGATTTTAGCAATCAGCCCCAGCATTTT
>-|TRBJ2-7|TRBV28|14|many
CASSLLSGTYEQYF
TGTGCCAGCAGTTTATTATCCGGGACCTACGAGCAGTACTTC
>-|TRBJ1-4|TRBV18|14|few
CASSQRGADEKLFF
TGTGCCAGCTCCCAGAGGGGGGCGGATGAAAAACTGTTTTTT
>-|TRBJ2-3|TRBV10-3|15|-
CAISESKGHTDTQYF
TGTGCCATCAGTGAGTCGAAGGGACACACAGATACGCAGTATTTT
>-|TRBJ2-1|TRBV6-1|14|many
CASSSRGQYNEQFF
TGTGCCAGCAGTTCCCGTGGACAGTACAATGAGCAGTTCTTC
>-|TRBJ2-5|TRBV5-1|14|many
CASSLWQGKETQYF
TGCGCCAGCAGCTTGTGGCAGGGAAAAGAGACCCAGTACTTC
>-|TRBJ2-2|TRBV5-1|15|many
CASSLVEGLTGELFF
TGCGCCAGCAGCTTGGTTGAAGGCCTCACCGGGGAGCTGTTTTTT
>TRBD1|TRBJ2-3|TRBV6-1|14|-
CAIPGTGGTDTQYF
TGTGCCATCCCGGGGACAGGGGGCACAGATACGCAGTATTTT
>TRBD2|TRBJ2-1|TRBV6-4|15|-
CASSVLLAGSTEQFF
TGTGCCAGCAGTGTCTTACTAGCGGGTAGCACTGAGCAGTTCTTC
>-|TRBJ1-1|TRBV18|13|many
CASSPLHGTEAFF
TGTGCCAGCTCACCCCTTCACGGAACTGAAGCTTTCTTT
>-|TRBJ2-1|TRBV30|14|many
CAWSVATGTNEQFF
TGTGCCTGGAGTGTAGCTACAGGGACCAATGAGCAGTTCTTC
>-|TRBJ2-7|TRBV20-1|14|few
CSARGGGLTYEQYF
TGCAGTGCTAGAGGAGGGGGGCTAACGTACGAGCAGTACTTC
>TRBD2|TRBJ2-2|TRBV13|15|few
CASSLAGGLSGELFF
TGTGCCAGCAGCTTAGCGGGAGGACTATCCGGGGAGCTGTTTTTT
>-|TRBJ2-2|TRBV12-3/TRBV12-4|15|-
CASSFGGRITGELFF
TGTGCCAGCAGTTTTGGGGGGCGGATCACCGGGGAGCTGTTTTTT
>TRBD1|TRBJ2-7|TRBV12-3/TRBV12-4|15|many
CASSLRDREYYEQYF
TGTGCCAGCAGTTTAAGGGACAGGGAATACTACGAGCAGTACTTC
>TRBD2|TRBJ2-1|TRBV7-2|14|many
CASSHTGLAFEQFF
TGTGCCAGCAGCCATACCGGACTAGCGTTTGAGCAGTTCTTC
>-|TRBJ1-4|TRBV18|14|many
CASSPPSVSEKLFF
TGTGCCAGCTCACCACCTTCGGTTAGCGAAAAACTGTTTTTT
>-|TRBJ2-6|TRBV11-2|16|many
CASSLLGPSGANVLTF
TGTGCCAGCAGCTTACTCGGACCCTCTGGGGCCAACGTCCTGACTTTC
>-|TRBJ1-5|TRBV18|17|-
CASSPLGGRGSGQPQHF
TGTGCCAGCTCACCACTGGGGGGCAGGGGAAGTGGTCAGCCCCAGCATTTT
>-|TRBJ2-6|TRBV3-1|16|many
CASSQFRGSGANVLTF
TGTGCCAGCAGCCAGTTCCGGGGCTCTGGGGCCAACGTCCTGACTTTC
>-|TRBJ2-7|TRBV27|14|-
CASNGGQSPYEQYF
TGTGCCAGCAATGGGGGGCAGAGTCCCTACGAGCAGTACTTC